The table lists the clone carrying this T cell receptor beta chain with many counts. What it recognizes is unknown. Germline V gene data show CDR1 as SNHLY and CDR2 as FYNNEI. Trimming took off 6 bases at V and 6 bases at J, with 18 bases between the two ends. The CDR3 is made up of 14 amino acids. The data originate from a study of Graves' ophthalmopathy and Graves' hyperthyroidism. Beta-chain TCR CDR3 regions were amplified from RNA transcripts. Second-round multiplex PCR followed a first-round RT-PCR using HTBI primers. TCRdb processed the multiplex PCR reads anew with MiXCR; each CDR3 protein has one entry. The sample includes roughly 500,000 distinct CDR3 sequences, approximately 15% seen only once; the top ten take over 8%. Study results and caveats: Predictions made by the model for ophthalmopathy progression reached roughly 64% sensitivity and just under 75% specificity.

The material sequenced was blood. The receptor comes from a woman aged 25 to 39 with Graves' ophthalmopathy. The rearrangement links TRBV2 to TRBJ2-7; D may be TRBD2 (7 bases). The CDR3 spells CASRRGGSSVEQYF. The CDR3 coding sequence is TGTGCCAGCAGAAGGGGGGGTTCTTCCGTCGAGCAGTACTTC.